This T cell receptor (beta chain) was identified during a study of T cell clonality in common variable immunodeficiency. Findings and caveats of the study: Fewer deletions and N-nucleotide insertions were reportedly seen in common variable immunodeficiency TCR beta sequences. Repertoire-complication correlations in CVID were limited by patient heterogeneity. CVID subjects shared fewer TCRbeta clones than healthy controls did.

Only in-frame clones appear in the TCRdb table, and some are missing; sequencing was by immunoSEQ multiplex PCR. This sample has 35,000 to 50,000 clones, each found more than once. J lost 1 base, V lost 6 bases, and 4 bases had no gene match. This CDR3 contains 14 residues. In germline, CDR1 is MNHNS, CDR2 SASEGT. Caucasian heritage predominated among both patients and controls. The table lists this clone with many counts. Its antigen remains unidentified. The read comes to an end 3 residues before the CDR3 does, leaving the germline J gene to fill in the end. This receptor was obtained from a person aged 18 to 75 in good health. Sample: peripheral blood mononuclear cells. J is TRBJ1-1 and V is TRBV6-1; 8 bases are a match to TRBD1. The DNA read from the CDR3 is TGTGCCAGCAGAGAACAGGGGGGGAACACTGAA. Translated: CASREQGGNTE. In full, the CDR3 is CASREQGGNTEAFF.